This TCR beta chain was obtained from a study of blood T cell repertoires in COVID-19. Sequencing was performed with immunoSEQ multiplex PCR; in TCRdb, only in-frame clones are kept and a portion is missing. The table lists about 160,000 clones, approximately 82% of them singletons. CDR1 is MDHEN, CDR2 SYDVKM, per germline. CDR3 length: 14 amino acids. The germline V and J ends were trimmed by 5 bases and 5 bases, with 10 bases remaining between them. Sequencing was done on a sample of PBMCs or T cells enriched from blood (not recorded which). The TCR originated in a man aged 60-69 years who had recovered from COVID-19. The gene calls are TRBV28 and TRBJ1-6, with D possibly TRBD1 on 6 matching bases. Written as DNA, the CDR3 is TGTGCCAGCAGTGAGGGACAAAATAATTCACCCCTCCACTTT. Translation: CASSEGQNNSPLHF.